This T cell receptor beta chain comes out of a study of blood T cell repertoires in COVID-19. This clone has only a few counts. Trimming shortened V by 2 bases and J by 2 bases, and 13 bases separated the two germline ends. The CDR3 is 15 residues long. The V gene's germline CDR1 is SGHNT and CDR2 YYREEE (reference sequence). Method: immunoSEQ multiplex PCR; TCRdb's copy keeps in-frame clones and lacks some. The table records 200,000 to 250,000 clones, roughly 80% of them present only once. This chain links TRBV5-4 with TRBJ1-2, with unresolved D. The sequenced sample was peripheral blood. The receptor was isolated from a woman in her 70s with acute or convalescent COVID-19. CDR3 nucleotides: TGTGCCAGCAGCTTAGTAGGGAGTCGCAACTATGGCTACACCTTC. This gives the protein CASSLVGSRNYGYTF.